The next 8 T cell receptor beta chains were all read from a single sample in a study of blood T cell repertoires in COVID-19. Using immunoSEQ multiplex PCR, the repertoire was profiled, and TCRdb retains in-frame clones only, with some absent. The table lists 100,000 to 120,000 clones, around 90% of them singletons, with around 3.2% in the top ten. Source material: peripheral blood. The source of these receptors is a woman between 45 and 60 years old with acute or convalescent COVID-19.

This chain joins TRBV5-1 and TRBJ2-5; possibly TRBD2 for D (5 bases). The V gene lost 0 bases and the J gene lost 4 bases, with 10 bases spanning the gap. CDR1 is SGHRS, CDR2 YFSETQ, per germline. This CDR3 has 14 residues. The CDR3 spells CASSLVSSRETQYF. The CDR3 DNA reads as TGCGCCAGCAGCTTGGTGTCTAGCCGAGAGACCCAGTACTTC.

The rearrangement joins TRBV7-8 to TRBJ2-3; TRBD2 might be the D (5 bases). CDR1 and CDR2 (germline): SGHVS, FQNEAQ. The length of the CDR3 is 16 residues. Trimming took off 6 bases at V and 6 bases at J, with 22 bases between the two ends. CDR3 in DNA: TGTGCCAGCAGTCTCGCGGGTGGCCCGAAGACGGATACGCAGTATTTT. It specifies CASSLAGGPKTDTQYF.

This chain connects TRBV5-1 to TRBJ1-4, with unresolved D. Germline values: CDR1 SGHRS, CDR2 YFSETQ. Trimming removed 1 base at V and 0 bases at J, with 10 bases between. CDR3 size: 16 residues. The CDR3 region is CASSLSQIATNEKLFF. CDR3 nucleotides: TGCGCCAGCAGCTTGTCCCAGATTGCAACTAATGAAAAACTGTTTTTT.

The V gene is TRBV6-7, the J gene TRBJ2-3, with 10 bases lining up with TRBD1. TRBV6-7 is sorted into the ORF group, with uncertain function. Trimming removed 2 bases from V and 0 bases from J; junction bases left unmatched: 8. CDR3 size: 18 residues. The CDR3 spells CASSYRDRGRWSTDTQYF. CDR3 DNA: TGTGCCAGCAGTTACCGAGACAGGGGGCGATGGAGCACAGATACGCAGTATTTT.

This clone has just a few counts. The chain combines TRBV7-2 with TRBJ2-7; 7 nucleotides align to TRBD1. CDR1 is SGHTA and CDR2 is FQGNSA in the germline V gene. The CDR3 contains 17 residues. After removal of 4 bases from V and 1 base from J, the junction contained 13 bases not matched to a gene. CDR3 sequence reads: CASSSRQGWGRSYEQYF. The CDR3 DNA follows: TGTGCCAGCAGCTCCCGACAGGGTTGGGGTCGGTCCTACGAGCAGTACTTC.

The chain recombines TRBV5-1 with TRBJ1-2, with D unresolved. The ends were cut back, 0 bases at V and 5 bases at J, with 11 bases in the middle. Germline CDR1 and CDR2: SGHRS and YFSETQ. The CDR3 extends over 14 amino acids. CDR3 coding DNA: TGCGCCAGCAGCTTGGAGGAGCCCCGGTATGGCTACACCTTC. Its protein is CASSLEEPRYGYTF.

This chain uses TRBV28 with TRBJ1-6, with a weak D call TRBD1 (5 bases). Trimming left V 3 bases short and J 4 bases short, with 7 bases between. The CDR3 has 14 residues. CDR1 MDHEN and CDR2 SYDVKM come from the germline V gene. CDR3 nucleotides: TGTGCCAGCAGTTTGACAGAGTATAATTCACCCCTCCACTTT. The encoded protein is CASSLTEYNSPLHF.

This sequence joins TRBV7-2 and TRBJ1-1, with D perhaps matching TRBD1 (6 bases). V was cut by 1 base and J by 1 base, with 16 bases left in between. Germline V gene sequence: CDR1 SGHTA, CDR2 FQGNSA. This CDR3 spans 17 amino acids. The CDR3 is CASSLEGGGVRNTEAFF. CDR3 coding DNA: TGTGCCAGCAGCTTAGAGGGAGGGGGGGTCCGGAACACTGAAGCTTTCTTT.